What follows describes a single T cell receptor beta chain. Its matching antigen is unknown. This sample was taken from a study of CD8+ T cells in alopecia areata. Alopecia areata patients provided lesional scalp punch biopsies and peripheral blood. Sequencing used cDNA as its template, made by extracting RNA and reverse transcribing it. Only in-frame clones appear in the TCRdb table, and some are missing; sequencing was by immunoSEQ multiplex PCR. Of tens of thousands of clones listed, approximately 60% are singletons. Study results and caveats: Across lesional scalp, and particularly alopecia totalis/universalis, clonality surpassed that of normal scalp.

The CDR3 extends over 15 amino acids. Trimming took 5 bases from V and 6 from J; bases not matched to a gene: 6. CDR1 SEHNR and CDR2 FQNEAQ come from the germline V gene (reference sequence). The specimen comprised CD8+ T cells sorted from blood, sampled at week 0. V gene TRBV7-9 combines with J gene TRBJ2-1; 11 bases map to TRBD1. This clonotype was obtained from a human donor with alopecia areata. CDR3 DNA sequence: TGTGCCAGCAGCCGGACAGGGGGCGAGGGCAATGAGCAGTTCTTC. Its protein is CASSRTGGEGNEQFF.